This T cell receptor beta chain was observed in a study of response to subunit inactivated influenza vaccine. Study-level points and caveats: Authors suggested seasonal influenza vaccinations each recruit few new T cells.

Via MiXCR, TCRdb re-called the RT-PCR reads, giving one row per CDR3 protein. The table has about 520,000 distinct CDR3 sequences, roughly 11% seen once. Ten or more counts support this clonotype. The target antigen is unknown. The CDR3 sequence is 17 residues long. CDR1 SGHVS and CDR2 FNYEAQ come from the germline V gene. V dropped 6 bases and J dropped 1; count of bases not matched to a gene: 11. The clonotype originates from a man aged 45 to 65 who received an inactivated influenza vaccine. This sequence joins TRBV7-6 and TRBJ2-1; TRBD1 aligns across 8 bases. The sequences come from PBMCs from blood, collected 45 days after vaccination. The CDR3 protein is CASSLGQATGSYNEQFF. Here the CDR3 DNA reads TGTGCCAGCAGTCTGGGACAGGCGACTGGTTCCTACAATGAGCAGTTCTTC.